This T cell receptor beta chain was identified during a study of CD8 T cells in Susac syndrome. Roughly 0.5 to 1 ug RNA was reverse transcribed with random hexamers. MiXCR was run by TCRdb on the immunoSEQ multiplex PCR reads, yielding one entry per CDR3 protein. The table has some 200,000 distinct CDR3 sequences, over 90% seen once; the top ten hold 0.16%. V was trimmed by 8 bases and J by 8 bases, leaving 7 bases between them. CDR1 is MNHEY, CDR2 SVGEGT, per germline. This CDR3 comprises 11 residues. Sample: CD8+ T cells from PBMCs. This receptor was taken from a human donor with Susac syndrome. The chain combines TRBV6-2 or TRBV6-3 with TRBJ1-6; D is ambiguous. The CDR3 loop reads CASGPHSPLHF. For the CDR3, the DNA is TGTGCCAGCGGCCCTCATTCACCCCTCCACTTT.